This T cell receptor beta chain was found in a study of blood T cells in healthy people across ages. This clonotype was seen a few times. A much more abundant neighbour one base away suggests this may be a read error. This CDR3 has 15 residues. The V gene lost 0 bases and the J gene lost 0 bases, with 6 bases spanning the gap. Germline assignment: CDR1 LGHNA and CDR2 YNFKEQ. The second PCR ran about 6 to 12 cycles with a sample-barcoded 5' primer and J-beta primers. TCRdb itself ran the 5' RACE reads through MiXCR, one entry per CDR3 protein. The sample includes 380,000 or so distinct CDR3 sequences, 45% to 65% seen only once; the top ten take under 60%.

This TCR was recovered from a man aged 55 to 69 in good health. Source material: blood. The chain recombines TRBV4-2 with TRBJ2-1; D not resolved. The CDR3 DNA reads as TGTGCCAGCAGCCAAGACTTGGGCTCCTACAATGAGCAGTTCTTC. Its protein is CASSQDLGSYNEQFF.